This T cell receptor (beta chain) was sequenced during a study of cytomegalovirus exposure and HLA in healthy donors. About the study: Some 85 million unique TCRs, all from HLA-typed donors, were included in an early release of the data.

Donors had nominal health at sampling but likely had unrecorded immune exposures. The CDR3 sequence is 11 residues long. Germline assignment: CDR1 SGHVS and CDR2 FQNEAQ. V lost 7 bases and J lost 7, with 11 bases in between. General study results and limits: Earlier analysis looked at TCR beta V segments, and most were productive about 87% or about 30% of the time. Cytomegalovirus association was assigned to some 160 TCR beta chains.

Primers included in the PCR were 60 Vbeta and 13 Jbeta primers. Sequencing was performed with immunoSEQ multiplex PCR; in TCRdb, only in-frame clones are kept and a portion is missing. This table has roughly 120,000 clones, around 83% appearing once. About this clone: Its specificity is not known.

The sample comprised PBMCs. The clonotype originates from a man under 40 in good health and CMV-seropositive. The chain links TRBV7-8 to TRBJ2-7, with a possible D match to TRBD2 (6 bases). CDR3 DNA: TGTGCCAGCACCCCAGGAGGGGAGCAGTACTTC. Encoded protein: CASTPGGEQYF. The full variable domain, its missing parts supplied by reference TRBV7-8 and TRBJ2-7, is GAGVSQSPRYKVAKRGQDVALRCDPISGHVSLFWYQQALGQGPEFLTYFQNEAQLDKSGLPSDRFFAERPEGSVSTLKIQRTQQEDSAVYLCASTPGGEQYFGPGTRLTVT.